Sequencing of this T cell receptor beta chain was carried out in a study of control samples from healthy donors and cancer patients. Libraries were prepared by immunoSEQ multiplex PCR; TCRdb keeps only in-frame clonotypes and omits some of them. The sample has about 150,000 clones, 80% to 90% seen once. The ends were cut back, 2 bases at V and 2 bases at J, with 12 bases in the middle. CDR3 length: 15 residues. Germline V lookup: CDR1 SGHTA, CDR2 FQGNSA. This chain joins TRBV7-2 and TRBJ1-1, with unresolved D. The specimen sequenced was blood. This clonotype was obtained from a young man in good health. CDR3: CASSLFTATNTEAFF. The CDR3, as DNA: TGTGCCAGCAGCTTATTCACAGCCACCAACACTGAAGCTTTCTTT.